These T cell receptor beta chains were read from a single sample in a study of long-term antiretroviral therapy in people with HIV. The assay was immunoSEQ multiplex PCR, and TCRdb's table has in-frame clones only and misses some. The sample lists 8,000 to 10,000 clones; about 81% were seen once. The sequencing used unsorted PBMCs, collected 0.7 years after starting antiretroviral therapy. These receptors originate from a man between 40 and 49 years old with HIV. The CDR3 runs from the conserved cysteine through the conserved F or W. D genes are given only for firm matches. The size of a clone is reported for some rows only, either as once, few or many, or as a class for expanded clones.

D gene: -; J gene: TRBJ2-1; clone size: -; V gene: TRBV6-6; CDR3 DNA: TGTGCCAGCGTGCTAGCGAGCTCCTACAATGAGCAGTTCTTC; CDR3 protein: CASVLASSYNEQFF
D gene: TRBD2; J gene: TRBJ2-3; clone size: -; V gene: TRBV9; CDR3 DNA: TGTGCCAGCAGCGTAGTTGCGGGAGGCGTCACAGATACGCAGTATTTT; CDR3 protein: CASSVVAGGVTDTQYF
D gene: -; J gene: TRBJ2-2; clone size: few; V gene: TRBV27; CDR3 DNA: TGTGCCAGCAGTTTATCGAATTTCGGGATAAGCGGGGAGCTGTTTTTT; CDR3 protein: CASSLSNFGISGELFF
D gene: -; J gene: TRBJ2-7; clone size: -; V gene: TRBV14; CDR3 DNA: TGTGCCAGCAGCTCGGTATGCGAGCAGTACTTC; CDR3 protein: CASSSVCEQYF
D gene: TRBD1; J gene: TRBJ2-6; clone size: -; V gene: TRBV5-1; CDR3 DNA: TGCGCCAGCAGCATAAGGACAGGGATGAACTCTGGGGCCAACGTCCTGACTTTC; CDR3 protein: CASSIRTGMNSGANVLTF
D gene: TRBD1; J gene: TRBJ2-7; clone size: -; V gene: TRBV10-3; CDR3 DNA: TGTGCCATCAGTGAGCCGGGACAGGGGATTTGGGTCGAGCAGTACTTC; CDR3 protein: CAISEPGQGIWVEQYF
D gene: -; J gene: TRBJ2-2; clone size: -; V gene: TRBV14; CDR3 DNA: TGTGCCAGCAGCCAACGTTTCACCGGGGAGCTGTTTTTT; CDR3 protein: CASSQRFTGELFF
D gene: -; J gene: TRBJ2-5; clone size: -; V gene: TRBV5-1; CDR3 DNA: TGCGCCAGCAGCTCCACTTGGGGTCAAGAGACCCAGTACTTC; CDR3 protein: CASSSTWGQETQYF
D gene: TRBD2; J gene: TRBJ2-2; clone size: -; V gene: TRBV7-8; CDR3 DNA: TGTGCCAGCAGCTTAGATCGGTTAGGAGCGGGAGCGGTCCCCGGGGAGCTGTTTTTT; CDR3 protein: CASSLDRLGAGAVPGELFF
D gene: TRBD2; J gene: TRBJ2-1; clone size: -; V gene: TRBV29-1; CDR3 DNA: TGCAGCGTTTCGGATGGACTAGTGGGGCTCAATGAGCAGTTCTTC; CDR3 protein: CSVSDGLVGLNEQFF
D gene: TRBD2; J gene: TRBJ2-7; clone size: -; V gene: TRBV5-6; CDR3 DNA: TGTGCCAGCAGCAAACGAACTAGCGGAAATAACCACGAGCAGTACTTC; CDR3 protein: CASSKRTSGNNHEQYF
D gene: TRBD2; J gene: TRBJ2-6; clone size: -; V gene: TRBV27; CDR3 DNA: TGTGCCAGCAGCCTCCGGGCGGGAGGGTCCCCTGGGGCCAACGTCCTGACTTTC; CDR3 protein: CASSLRAGGSPGANVLTF
D gene: -; J gene: TRBJ2-1; clone size: -; V gene: TRBV28; CDR3 DNA: TGTGCCAGCAGTTTCCCAGGGGAAACCTACAATGAGCAGTTCTTC; CDR3 protein: CASSFPGETYNEQFF
D gene: -; J gene: TRBJ2-3; clone size: -; V gene: TRBV5-1; CDR3 DNA: TGCGCCAGCAGCTTGGATCATCGGGGAACAGATACGCAGTATTTT; CDR3 protein: CASSLDHRGTDTQYF
D gene: TRBD1; J gene: TRBJ1-2; clone size: -; V gene: TRBV5-1; CDR3 DNA: TGCGCCAGCAGCTTAGGACAGGGGGGTCTCTATGGCTACACCTTC; CDR3 protein: CASSLGQGGLYGYTF
D gene: -; J gene: TRBJ2-3; clone size: -; V gene: TRBV19; CDR3 DNA: TGTGCCAGTAGTATTTTTGCGGGGAGCACAGATACGCAGTATTTT; CDR3 protein: CASSIFAGSTDTQYF
D gene: -; J gene: TRBJ2-7; clone size: few; V gene: TRBV5-4; CDR3 DNA: TGTGCCAGCAGCTTGACGGGGGAGCAGTACTTC; CDR3 protein: CASSLTGEQYF
D gene: TRBD1; J gene: TRBJ1-4; clone size: -; V gene: TRBV5-6; CDR3 DNA: TGTGCCAGCAGCTCCACTCCTCCGGGACAGAGTAATGAAAAACTGTTTTTT; CDR3 protein: CASSSTPPGQSNEKLFF
D gene: -; J gene: TRBJ1-2; clone size: -; V gene: TRBV11-2; CDR3 DNA: TGTGCCAGCAGCTTAGCGTACGGGGGCCCCCAAGGTCGGGGCTACACCTTC; CDR3 protein: CASSLAYGGPQGRGYTF
D gene: TRBD2; J gene: TRBJ2-1; clone size: -; V gene: TRBV30; CDR3 DNA: TGTGCCTGGAGTAGCGGGAGGGCCTCCCAAATGAACAATGAGCAGTTCTTC; CDR3 protein: CAWSSGRASQMNNEQFF
D gene: TRBD2; J gene: TRBJ2-7; clone size: medium-sized; V gene: TRBV29-1; CDR3 DNA: TGCAGCGTTGGTAAGACTAGCGGGAGGGCACGGGGCCACGAGCAGTACTTC; CDR3 protein: CSVGKTSGRARGHEQYF
D gene: -; J gene: TRBJ2-3; clone size: -; V gene: TRBV5-6; CDR3 DNA: TGTGCCAGCAGCTTGCAGACCACGGATACGCAGTATTTT; CDR3 protein: CASSLQTTDTQYF
D gene: -; J gene: TRBJ1-1; clone size: -; V gene: TRBV5-1; CDR3 DNA: TGCGCCAGCAGCTTGGTACTCGGGGACCAGAACACTGAAGCTTTCTTT; CDR3 protein: CASSLVLGDQNTEAFF
D gene: TRBD1; J gene: TRBJ2-4; clone size: -; V gene: TRBV30; CDR3 DNA: TGTGCCTGGATACACTTTGCCCCGGGACAGGGTGTGGACATTCAGTACTTC; CDR3 protein: CAWIHFAPGQGVDIQYF
D gene: -; J gene: TRBJ2-1; clone size: -; V gene: TRBV7-2; CDR3 DNA: TGTGCCAGCAGCTTATCGTTGAGGACTCCCTACAATGAGCAGTTCTTC; CDR3 protein: CASSLSLRTPYNEQFF
D gene: TRBD1; J gene: TRBJ2-1; clone size: -; V gene: TRBV30; CDR3 DNA: TGTGCCTGGAGTGCACAGGGGGCGCTTTACGATGAGCAGTTCTTC; CDR3 protein: CAWSAQGALYDEQFF
D gene: -; J gene: TRBJ2-3; clone size: -; V gene: TRBV7-9; CDR3 DNA: TGTGCCAGCAGTCGCATTACAGATACGCAGTATTTT; CDR3 protein: CASSRITDTQYF
D gene: -; J gene: TRBJ2-5; clone size: -; V gene: TRBV14; CDR3 DNA: TGTGCCAGCAGCCAAACACAGACAAAAGAGACCCAGTACTTC; CDR3 protein: CASSQTQTKETQYF
D gene: -; J gene: TRBJ2-7; clone size: -; V gene: TRBV6-1; CDR3 DNA: TGTGCCAGCAGTGAATTTCAGGGGTTCTACGAGCAGTACTTC; CDR3 protein: CASSEFQGFYEQYF
D gene: TRBD2; J gene: TRBJ2-7; clone size: -; V gene: TRBV14; CDR3 DNA: TGTGCCAGCAGCCAAATCCCTTTCAGCGGGACCTCATGGTACGAGCAGTACTTC; CDR3 protein: CASSQIPFSGTSWYEQYF
D gene: TRBD1; J gene: TRBJ1-4; clone size: few; V gene: TRBV30; CDR3 DNA: TGTGCCTGGAAGTTCGGGACAGGGATTGAAAAACTGTTTTTT; CDR3 protein: CAWKFGTGIEKLFF
D gene: TRBD1; J gene: TRBJ1-5; clone size: -; V gene: TRBV7-2; CDR3 DNA: TGTGCCAGCAGCTTATCTGGGACAGGGAATCAGCCCCAGCATTTT; CDR3 protein: CASSLSGTGNQPQHF
D gene: TRBD1; J gene: TRBJ2-1; clone size: once; V gene: TRBV19; CDR3 DNA: TGTGCCAGTACCCCCCACCTGCAGGGGGCTGGGAATGAGCAGTTCTTC; CDR3 protein: CASTPHLQGAGNEQFF
D gene: -; J gene: TRBJ1-1; clone size: -; V gene: TRBV18; CDR3 DNA: TGTGCCAGCTCAGGCGGACAGCCGAAAACTGAAGCTTTCTTT; CDR3 protein: CASSGGQPKTEAFF
D gene: -; J gene: TRBJ1-1; clone size: -; V gene: TRBV7-7; CDR3 DNA: TGTGCCAGCAGCCGAGGACACAACACTGAAGCTTTCTTT; CDR3 protein: CASSRGHNTEAFF
D gene: -; J gene: TRBJ2-7; clone size: few; V gene: TRBV4-2; CDR3 DNA: TGTGCCAGCAGCCAAGGGCTGGGGATCTCCTACGAGCAGTACTTC; CDR3 protein: CASSQGLGISYEQYF
D gene: -; J gene: TRBJ1-2; clone size: -; V gene: TRBV5-6; CDR3 DNA: TGTGCCAGCAGCTTGGGCGGGGGTCGGCATGGCTACACCTTC; CDR3 protein: CASSLGGGRHGYTF
D gene: TRBD2; J gene: TRBJ2-7; clone size: few; V gene: TRBV7-9; CDR3 DNA: TGTGCCAGCAGCTTGCGTGGGGGGGAGGACGAGCAGTACTTC; CDR3 protein: CASSLRGGEDEQYF
D gene: -; J gene: TRBJ2-7; clone size: -; V gene: TRBV5-4; CDR3 DNA: TGTGCCAGCAGCTCGGGGACCTACGAGCAGTACTTC; CDR3 protein: CASSSGTYEQYF
D gene: -; J gene: TRBJ1-2; clone size: -; V gene: TRBV27; CDR3 DNA: TGTGCCAGCAGGACCGGGGCCCTCGGGTATGGCTACACCTTC; CDR3 protein: CASRTGALGYGYTF
D gene: -; J gene: TRBJ2-7; clone size: -; V gene: TRBV7-3; CDR3 DNA: TGTGCCAGCAGCTTAGAACAGAGCTCCTACGAGCAGTACTTC; CDR3 protein: CASSLEQSSYEQYF
D gene: -; J gene: TRBJ1-5; clone size: few; V gene: TRBV5-1; CDR3 DNA: TGCGCCAGCAGCTTAGGGGGAGGACAGCCCCAGCATTTT; CDR3 protein: CASSLGGGQPQHF
D gene: -; J gene: TRBJ1-1; clone size: -; V gene: TRBV5-1; CDR3 DNA: TGCGCCAGCAGCCCCAGGAACGGGGGGAACACTGAAGCTTTCTTT; CDR3 protein: CASSPRNGGNTEAFF
D gene: -; J gene: TRBJ2-3; clone size: medium-sized; V gene: TRBV4-3; CDR3 DNA: TGCGCCAGCAGCCAAGACCGGTCCACAGATACGCAGTATTTT; CDR3 protein: CASSQDRSTDTQYF
D gene: TRBD2; J gene: TRBJ2-7; clone size: -; V gene: TRBV4-1; CDR3 DNA: TGCGCCAGCAGCTTTCTTACTAGCGGGGCCTACGAGCAGTACTTC; CDR3 protein: CASSFLTSGAYEQYF
D gene: -; J gene: TRBJ2-1; clone size: -; V gene: TRBV19; CDR3 DNA: TGTGCCAGTAGTCCTGGGGATAGGTACGAGCAGTTCTTC; CDR3 protein: CASSPGDRYEQFF
D gene: -; J gene: TRBJ2-2; clone size: once; V gene: TRBV6-4; CDR3 DNA: TGTGCCAGCAGTGACCTGAGGGAGGTGGACACCGGGGAGCTGTTTTTT; CDR3 protein: CASSDLREVDTGELFF
D gene: -; J gene: TRBJ2-7; clone size: -; V gene: TRBV7-2; CDR3 DNA: TGTGCCAGCAGCTTAGTGATTGGGAGCTCCTACGAGCAGTACTTC; CDR3 protein: CASSLVIGSSYEQYF
D gene: TRBD2; J gene: TRBJ2-1; clone size: -; V gene: TRBV5-1; CDR3 DNA: TGCGCCAGCAGCTTGACACCTAGCGGGACGATTGAGTTCTTC; CDR3 protein: CASSLTPSGTIEFF
D gene: -; J gene: TRBJ2-6; clone size: -; V gene: TRBV7-9; CDR3 DNA: TGTGCCAGCAGCTTACAGGGTAGGCTCTCTGGGGCCAACGTCCTGACTTTC; CDR3 protein: CASSLQGRLSGANVLTF
D gene: -; J gene: TRBJ2-7; clone size: once; V gene: TRBV27; CDR3 DNA: TGTGCCAGCAGTTTATCTTTTAGCGGTGCCTACGAGCAGTACTTC; CDR3 protein: CASSLSFSGAYEQYF
D gene: TRBD2; J gene: TRBJ2-7; clone size: -; V gene: TRBV30; CDR3 DNA: TGTGCCTGGAGTGTGGGCGGGAGTGTTTACGAGCAGTACTTC; CDR3 protein: CAWSVGGSVYEQYF
D gene: TRBD2; J gene: TRBJ2-5; clone size: -; V gene: TRBV28; CDR3 DNA: TGTGCCAGCAGTTCCCCGGGGACTAGCGGGGAAGAGACCCAGTACTTC; CDR3 protein: CASSSPGTSGEETQYF
D gene: -; J gene: TRBJ2-1; clone size: -; V gene: TRBV5-1; CDR3 DNA: TGCGCCAGCAGCGCGGGAATCCGGCAGTTCTTC; CDR3 protein: CASSAGIRQFF
D gene: TRBD1; J gene: TRBJ2-7; clone size: medium-sized; V gene: TRBV27; CDR3 DNA: TGTGCCAGCAGTTGGGGGACAGCTTCCGAGCAGTACTTC; CDR3 protein: CASSWGTASEQYF